Listed below are T cell receptor beta chains from one sample, sequenced in a study of blood T cell repertoires in COVID-19. Assay used: immunoSEQ multiplex PCR; TCRdb lists only in-frame clones, some missing. The sample has roughly 200,000 clones, 84% seen once. The sequenced material came from peripheral blood. The receptors come from a woman aged 80 or over with COVID-19, enrolled during active disease. Both conserved end residues are trimmed from each CDR3. The D gene is left open where the match is weak. Clone size, where shown, is once, few, many, or a class for clones that have expanded.

J gene: TRBJ2-7; clone size: once; D gene: .; V gene: TRBV7-2; CDR3 protein: ASSLGAGYTYEQY
J gene: TRBJ2-5; clone size: .; D gene: TRBD1; V gene: TRBV6-5; CDR3 protein: ASSRQGAHQETQY
J gene: TRBJ2-2; clone size: .; D gene: TRBD1; V gene: TRBV5-1; CDR3 protein: ASSLTGGDTGELF
J gene: TRBJ2-3; clone size: .; D gene: TRBD2; V gene: TRBV10-3; CDR3 protein: AISETSGGGQY
J gene: TRBJ1-4; clone size: .; D gene: .; V gene: TRBV2; CDR3 protein: ASSLAGAPNEKLF
J gene: TRBJ2-3; clone size: .; D gene: TRBD2; V gene: TRBV6-5; CDR3 protein: ASSYPGGEDTQY
J gene: TRBJ2-1; clone size: once; D gene: .; V gene: TRBV3-1/TRBV3-2; CDR3 protein: ASSETRVSYNEQF
J gene: TRBJ1-5; clone size: few; D gene: .; V gene: TRBV19; CDR3 protein: ASSITETSNQPQH
J gene: TRBJ2-2; clone size: .; D gene: .; V gene: TRBV5-1; CDR3 protein: ASWKFGGPGELF
J gene: TRBJ1-1; clone size: .; D gene: TRBD1; V gene: TRBV18; CDR3 protein: ASSENRGDTEAF
J gene: TRBJ2-3; clone size: .; D gene: TRBD1; V gene: TRBV7-9; CDR3 protein: ASSLTGTTTDTQY
J gene: TRBJ1-2; clone size: .; D gene: .; V gene: TRBV28; CDR3 protein: ASREGPAGYGYT
J gene: TRBJ1-5; clone size: .; D gene: .; V gene: TRBV6-2/TRBV6-3; CDR3 protein: ASSSAVQPQH
J gene: TRBJ1-1; clone size: .; D gene: TRBD1; V gene: TRBV7-9; CDR3 protein: ASSMRQGGNTEAF
J gene: TRBJ2-5; clone size: .; D gene: TRBD2; V gene: TRBV25-1; CDR3 protein: ASSRRDYPGETQY
J gene: TRBJ1-5; clone size: .; D gene: .; V gene: TRBV6-5; CDR3 protein: ASRRDRYQPQH
J gene: TRBJ2-3; clone size: .; D gene: TRBD1; V gene: TRBV5-1; CDR3 protein: ASSLQGALSTDTQY
J gene: TRBJ2-2; clone size: .; D gene: TRBD2; V gene: TRBV7-2; CDR3 protein: ASSPGLAGGVTGELF
J gene: TRBJ1-6; clone size: .; D gene: .; V gene: TRBV25-1; CDR3 protein: ASSTAGVMGNSPLH
J gene: TRBJ1-6; clone size: .; D gene: .; V gene: TRBV12-3/TRBV12-4; CDR3 protein: ASSRPPGALH
J gene: TRBJ2-1; clone size: .; D gene: .; V gene: TRBV12-5; CDR3 protein: ASGRGYNEQF
J gene: TRBJ2-2; clone size: .; D gene: TRBD2; V gene: TRBV5-1; CDR3 protein: ASSSGVAGVGGELF
J gene: TRBJ2-1; clone size: .; D gene: .; V gene: TRBV21-1; CDR3 protein: ASSKWSKDEQF
J gene: TRBJ2-7; clone size: few; D gene: .; V gene: TRBV24-1; CDR3 protein: ATSTGFGEQY
J gene: TRBJ2-2; clone size: .; D gene: .; V gene: TRBV7-8; CDR3 protein: ASSSRANTGELF
J gene: TRBJ1-1; clone size: .; D gene: .; V gene: TRBV2; CDR3 protein: ASSRLQGNTEAF
J gene: TRBJ2-3; clone size: few; D gene: TRBD2; V gene: TRBV5-4; CDR3 protein: ASSLVGTSGGAGTDTQY
J gene: TRBJ2-2; clone size: .; D gene: .; V gene: TRBV7-9; CDR3 protein: ASSFFVESTGELF